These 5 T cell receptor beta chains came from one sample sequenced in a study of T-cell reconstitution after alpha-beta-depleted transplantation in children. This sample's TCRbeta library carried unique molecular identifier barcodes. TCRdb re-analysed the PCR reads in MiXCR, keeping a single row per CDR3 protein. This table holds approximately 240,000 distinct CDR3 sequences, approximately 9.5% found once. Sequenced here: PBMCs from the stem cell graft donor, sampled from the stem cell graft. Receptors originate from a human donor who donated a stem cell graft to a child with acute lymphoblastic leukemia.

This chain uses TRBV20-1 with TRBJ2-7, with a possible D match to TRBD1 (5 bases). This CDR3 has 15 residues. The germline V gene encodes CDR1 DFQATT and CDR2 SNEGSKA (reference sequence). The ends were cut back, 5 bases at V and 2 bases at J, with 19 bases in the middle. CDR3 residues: CSADTTAHRTYEQYF. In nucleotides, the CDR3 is TGCAGTGCTGATACGACAGCACACCGAACCTACGAGCAGTACTTC.

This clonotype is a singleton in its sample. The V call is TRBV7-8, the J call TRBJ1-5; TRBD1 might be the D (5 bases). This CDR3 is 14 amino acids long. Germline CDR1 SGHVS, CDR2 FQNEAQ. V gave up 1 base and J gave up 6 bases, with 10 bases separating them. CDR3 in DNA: TGTGCCAGCAGCTTAGTTTCGGGGACTCAGCCCCAGCATTTT. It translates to CASSLVSGTQPQHF.

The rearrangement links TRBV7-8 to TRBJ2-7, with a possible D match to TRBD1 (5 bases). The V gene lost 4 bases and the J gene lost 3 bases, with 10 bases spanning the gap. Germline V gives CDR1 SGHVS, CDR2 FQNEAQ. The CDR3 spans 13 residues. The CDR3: CASSSGHNYEQYF. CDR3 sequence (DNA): TGTGCCAGCAGCTCCGGACACAACTACGAGCAGTACTTC.

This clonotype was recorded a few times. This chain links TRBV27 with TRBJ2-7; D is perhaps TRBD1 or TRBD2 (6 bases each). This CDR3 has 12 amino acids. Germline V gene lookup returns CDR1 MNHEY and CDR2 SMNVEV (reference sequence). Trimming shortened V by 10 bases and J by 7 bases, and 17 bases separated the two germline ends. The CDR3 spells CATVAGQGEQYF. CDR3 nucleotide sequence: TGTGCCACCGTCGCGGGGCAGGGGGAGCAGTACTTC.

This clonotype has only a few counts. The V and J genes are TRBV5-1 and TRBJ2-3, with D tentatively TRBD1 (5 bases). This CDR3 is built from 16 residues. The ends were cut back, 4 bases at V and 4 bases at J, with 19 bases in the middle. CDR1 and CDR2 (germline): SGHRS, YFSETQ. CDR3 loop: CASSPPPAQGADTQYF. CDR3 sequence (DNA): TGCGCCAGCAGCCCCCCACCAGCACAAGGGGCAGATACGCAGTATTTT.